This entry concerns a single TCR beta chain. The CDR3 runs to 14 residues. Per germline, CDR1 SGHTA and CDR2 FQGTGA. The V and J ends lost 5 bases and 8 bases, in that order; junction bases with no gene match: 8. The protocol was immunoSEQ multiplex PCR, while the TCRdb copy is restricted to in-frame clones and leaves out a portion. The sample has roughly 61,000 clones; 75% to 95% are singletons. This sample is drawn from a study of blood T cell repertoires in COVID-19. This chain joins TRBV7-3 and TRBJ1-2; 10 bases align to TRBD1. Sequencing was performed on peripheral blood. The receptor was derived from a man older than 75 with acute or convalescent COVID-19. The CDR3 nucleotides read TGTGCCAGCAGCCCGAAGACAGGGGGCAGAGGCTACACCTTC. Translated: CASSPKTGGRGYTF.